The source of this T cell receptor beta chain is a study of T cells after yellow fever vaccination (dated by TCRdb to between 2018 and 2021). For the wider study: The SMART-Seq v4 Ultra Low Input RNA kit was used to prepare libraries from fractions with low cell numbers. Bulk TCR alpha and beta repertoires were sequenced longitudinally to track T-cell clones before and after primary and booster YFV17D yellow fever vaccination. Two healthy male donors, one aged 18 to 30 and one aged 30 to 39 years, were included in the cohort. Blood was drawn at multiple timepoints before and after primary and secondary immunization, with bulk PBMC replicates and cell subsets isolated.

TCR cDNA was synthesized by 5'RACE template switching, which introduced a universal primer site and unique molecular identifiers. cDNA synthesis was primed from both the TCR alpha and TCR beta constant segments. Two PCR steps were used to amplify libraries, with sample barcodes and sequencing adapters being added in the second step. Libraries were sequenced on Illumina HiSeq 2500 (2x100 bp) or NovaSeq (2x150 bp). Under the source paper's analysis protocol: Demultiplexing of reads and collapsing into UMI consensus sequences were performed with MIGEC, and V(D)J alignment was carried out with MiXCR. Vaccine-responding clonotypes were identified with edgeR using replicate PBMC samples, with FDR below 0.01 and a log2 fold change above 5 up to day 15 being required. Bulk clonotypes were assigned CD4 or CD8 identity according to which sequenced CD4 or CD8 repertoire held them at higher abundance. In TCRdb, the public reads were trimmed at Q25 with fastp and aligned with MiXCR, with productive beta chains retained. Here each entry gathers all rows of one CDR3 protein and keeps the most common genes and DNA. TCRdb's processing, not the authors', yielded these V and J calls. This sample holds under 400,000 distinct CDR3 sequences; approximately 10% were observed only once. The ten top clones hold less than 20% of the sample.

This specimen's treatment or condition label, per the study, means: live attenuated yellow fever vaccine strain. Two biological replicates of bulk PBMCs were collected at each blood-draw timepoint. PBMCs were isolated from peripheral blood using a standard Ficoll-Paque protocol. TriZol was used to extract RNA from bulk PBMCs, from CD4 and CD8 fractions, and from dextramer-positive and dextramer-negative fractions. Only a few counts were recorded for this clonotype. Its antigen is not yet known. Base qualities are missing; no much larger clone stands one base away. Per the germline V gene (reference sequence), DFQATT is the CDR1 and SNEGSKA is the CDR2. The CDR3 spans 14 residues, from the cysteine through the phenylalanine. Just the 42-base CDR3 DNA is kept, in frame starting at base 1. The junction shows trimming of 2 bases on V and 1 base on J, and the gene matches do not reach 4 bases of it. Study-wide conclusions, independent of this receptor: Most clones expanded after primary vaccination (96% of CD4 and approximately 90% of CD8) were re-detected after the booster, suggesting that broad memory maintenance occurred. Only two donors were included in the study, so the extent to which the findings can be generalized is limited. Because abundant contaminating clonotypes from the bulk population could be contained in FACS-sorted repertoires, computational filtering was required. A small fraction of clonotypes appeared in both the CD4 and CD8 compartments, likely as a result of convergent recombination. The secondary T-cell response was weaker than the primary response but faster, peaking on day 5 instead of day 15.

The sample was PBMCs, taken on the day of the first yellow fever vaccination. The clonotype comes from a man between 18 and 35 years old who received the YFV17D yellow fever vaccine. Recombination joined TRBV20-1 with TRBJ1-1; 7 central bases correspond to TRBD1. The CDR3 protein is CSARSQGSNTEAFF. Here is the DNA: TGCAGTGCTAGATCACAGGGGTCGAACACTGAAGCTTTCTTT.